The T cell receptor beta chain under discussion was sequenced for a study of breast tumors, draining lymph nodes, adjacent tissues. Study-level results: Luminal-like breast cancer showed significantly higher tumor–nontumor repertoire similarity than basal-like. That most tumor T cells come from lymph nodes remained unproven. Findings are consistent with lymph node origin and intratumoral expansion of most tumor T cells. Tumors had less TCR diversity than lymph nodes, more than nontumor tissue.

This clonotype was found many times. Its target is unknown. One entry per CDR3 protein, called by TCRdb with MiXCR from the multiplex PCR reads. The sample shows around 100,000 distinct CDR3 sequences, around 21% of them seen only once. Breast cancer patients provided tissue from their axillary draining lymph nodes. The sample comprised axillary lymph node tissue. The sequence derives from a female donor with breast cancer. Some clones in this sample may be carry-over from other donors' samples.

The CDR3 protein is CAITPNGNEQFF. The CDR3 DNA follows: TGTGCCATCACCCCGAACGGGAATGAGCAGTTCTTC. The gene calls are TRBV10-3 and TRBJ2-1, with no clear D. The ends were cut back, 7 bases at V and 7 bases at J, with 11 bases in the middle. CDR3 length: 12 residues. Germline V gene data show CDR1 as ENHRY and CDR2 as SYGVKD.